These T cell receptor beta chains were read from a single sample in a study of T cell responses to AZD1222 COVID-19 vaccine. The assay was immunoSEQ multiplex PCR, and TCRdb's table has in-frame clones only and misses some. The data show 98,000 or so clones, about 90% seen once. This specimen consisted of peripheral blood, obtained 28 days after the second AZD1222 dose. The receptors derive from an adult who received the AZD1222 COVID-19 vaccine. The conserved cysteine and the conserved F or W are not part of the CDR3 here.

j_gene: TRBJ1-5; v_gene: TRBV5-4; CDR3aa: ASSLKGATNQPQH
j_gene: TRBJ1-1; v_gene: TRBV12-3/TRBV12-4; CDR3aa: ASSLAGVESAF
j_gene: TRBJ2-2; v_gene: TRBV30; CDR3aa: AWTRLAGFGELF
j_gene: TRBJ1-6; v_gene: TRBV3-1/TRBV3-2; CDR3aa: ASSQYGALNSPLH
j_gene: TRBJ2-7; v_gene: TRBV28; CDR3aa: ASSLSPYEQY
j_gene: TRBJ2-1; v_gene: TRBV15; CDR3aa: ATAEGLDAMSSYNEQF
j_gene: TRBJ1-2; v_gene: TRBV14; CDR3aa: ASSYAGFGGYT
j_gene: TRBJ1-5; v_gene: TRBV6-2/TRBV6-3; CDR3aa: ASSTISRFGVLSNQPQH
j_gene: TRBJ2-1; v_gene: TRBV21-1; CDR3aa: ASSDGRNRPNEQF
j_gene: TRBJ2-2; v_gene: TRBV11-3; CDR3aa: ASSLEGRGELF
j_gene: TRBJ2-3; v_gene: TRBV6-5; CDR3aa: ASSYGQADTQY
j_gene: TRBJ1-6; v_gene: TRBV4-1; CDR3aa: ASSPLGGGPLGTLH
j_gene: TRBJ1-1; v_gene: TRBV11-2; CDR3aa: ASSRNTGVAEAF
j_gene: TRBJ2-1; v_gene: TRBV10-3; CDR3aa: AINVGGGYNEQF
j_gene: TRBJ1-5; v_gene: TRBV30; CDR3aa: AWSPVGRNNQPQH
j_gene: TRBJ2-1; v_gene: TRBV3-1/TRBV3-2; CDR3aa: ASSQEYLAGGPNYEQF
j_gene: TRBJ2-7; v_gene: TRBV7-9; CDR3aa: ASTLRGASGAYEQY
j_gene: TRBJ1-2; v_gene: TRBV6-5; CDR3aa: ASSYSRTGGGYGYT
j_gene: TRBJ1-2; v_gene: TRBV12-3/TRBV12-4; CDR3aa: ASTEERDGYT
j_gene: TRBJ2-3; v_gene: TRBV29-1; CDR3aa: SGNTGGTDTQY
j_gene: TRBJ1-5; v_gene: TRBV18; CDR3aa: ASSGQGEFQPQH
j_gene: TRBJ2-4; v_gene: TRBV10-3; CDR3aa: AISEGRVSGLQY
j_gene: TRBJ1-1; v_gene: TRBV6-5; CDR3aa: ASSLQGGLAF
j_gene: TRBJ2-5; v_gene: TRBV27; CDR3aa: ASSLRQFQETQY
j_gene: TRBJ2-3; v_gene: TRBV6-4; CDR3aa: ASSDRGGWGWGTDTQY
j_gene: TRBJ2-3; v_gene: TRBV2; CDR3aa: ASNMERTDTQY
j_gene: TRBJ2-1; v_gene: TRBV5-6; CDR3aa: ASTLMGRGSYNEQF
j_gene: TRBJ1-6; v_gene: TRBV13; CDR3aa: ASSWGTGDNSPLH
j_gene: TRBJ2-5; v_gene: TRBV10-3; CDR3aa: AISEFDREGTQY
j_gene: TRBJ2-3; v_gene: TRBV27; CDR3aa: ASGTRIGLAGVWDTQY
j_gene: TRBJ2-2; v_gene: TRBV4-1; CDR3aa: ASSQGGTGELF
j_gene: TRBJ1-1; v_gene: TRBV12-3/TRBV12-4; CDR3aa: ASSFLRNTEAF
j_gene: TRBJ1-6; v_gene: TRBV9; CDR3aa: ASSAGQGLASPLH
j_gene: TRBJ2-3; v_gene: TRBV5-1; CDR3aa: ASSLGGPTDTQY
j_gene: TRBJ1-6; v_gene: TRBV19; CDR3aa: ASSPVDTDNSPLH
j_gene: TRBJ2-1; v_gene: TRBV18; CDR3aa: ASSPWRGDQGVNYNEQF
j_gene: TRBJ1-1; v_gene: TRBV9; CDR3aa: ASSARGSGAEAF
j_gene: TRBJ1-3; v_gene: TRBV30; CDR3aa: AWSHLQGNTGNTIY
j_gene: TRBJ2-3; v_gene: TRBV29-1; CDR3aa: STGTGATDTQY
j_gene: TRBJ2-1; v_gene: TRBV5-1; CDR3aa: ASSLLDDPGYEQF
j_gene: TRBJ1-6; v_gene: TRBV18; CDR3aa: ASSPGEGTSPLH
j_gene: TRBJ2-7; v_gene: TRBV20-1; CDR3aa: SASGASDSYEQY
j_gene: TRBJ1-5; v_gene: TRBV4-1; CDR3aa: ASSPGTANQPQH
j_gene: TRBJ1-1; v_gene: TRBV7-9; CDR3aa: ASSHPPGNTEAF
j_gene: TRBJ2-3; v_gene: TRBV5-1; CDR3aa: ASSFPGTSTGTDTQY
j_gene: TRBJ1-4; v_gene: TRBV18; CDR3aa: ASSPRGDSNEKLF
j_gene: TRBJ1-1; v_gene: TRBV7-2; CDR3aa: ASSSPRATEAF
j_gene: TRBJ1-3; v_gene: TRBV1; CDR3aa: TSRVRGEYTIY
j_gene: TRBJ2-7; v_gene: TRBV29-1; CDR3aa: SVGGAGEQY
j_gene: TRBJ2-1; v_gene: TRBV9; CDR3aa: ASSVPSGRALTTNEQF
j_gene: TRBJ2-6; v_gene: TRBV7-2; CDR3aa: ASSLRRAGANVLT
j_gene: TRBJ2-1; v_gene: TRBV11-3; CDR3aa: ASSLESRDNEQF
j_gene: TRBJ2-2; v_gene: TRBV29-1; CDR3aa: TFPTGATKNTGELF